The 20 T cell receptor beta chains reported below all come from one sample, sequenced in a study of blood T cell repertoires in COVID-19. TCRdb's copy holds only in-frame clones and misses some; the assay was immunoSEQ multiplex PCR. In the table there are roughly 200,000 clones, about 85% of which are singletons. The sample comprised peripheral blood. The receptors stem from a woman at least 80 years old with acute or convalescent COVID-19.

The chain carries TRBV4-1 and TRBJ2-7; no definite D call. CDR1 and CDR2 from the germline V gene are MGHRA and YSYEKL. The length of the CDR3 is 14 residues. V lost 4 bases to trimming and J lost 4 bases, with 14 bases between them. CDR3 nucleotides: TGCGCCAGCAGCCCTAATATGGCCGGGTACGAGCAGTACTTC. Its translation: CASSPNMAGYEQYF.

V is TRBV6-1 and J is TRBJ1-2, with a tentative D call TRBD1 (5 bases). CDR1 is MNHNS, CDR2 SASEGT, per germline. V gave up 1 base and J gave up 3 bases, with 12 bases separating them. This CDR3 has 15 residues. CDR3 sequence reads: CASSEGVGPYYGYTF. CDR3 bases: TGTGCCAGCAGTGAAGGAGTGGGGCCCTACTATGGCTACACCTTC.

The genes are TRBV5-5 and TRBJ1-1, with 8 bases that match TRBD1. The CDR3 covers 15 residues. Germline V gives CDR1 SGHKS, CDR2 YYEKEE (reference sequence). The junction had 8 bases not matched to a gene; V was cut back by 3 bases and J by 4 bases. The CDR3: CASSSQDRGITEAFF. The CDR3 region has the DNA TGTGCCAGCAGCTCACAAGACAGGGGCATCACTGAAGCTTTCTTT.

V and J are TRBV6-6 and TRBJ2-3; D perhaps matches TRBD2 (6 bases). Germline CDR1 MNHNY, CDR2 SVGAGI (reference sequence). CDR3 length: 15 residues. Trimming took 4 bases from V and 2 from J, leaving 13 bases between them. CDR3 region: CASSWDSQNTDTQYF. In DNA, the CDR3 is TGTGCCAGCAGTTGGGACTCCCAGAACACAGATACGCAGTATTTT.

The chain couples TRBV5-8 to TRBJ1-2; D possibly corresponds to TRBD1 (5 bases). CDR1 is SGHTS and CDR2 is YDEGEE in the germline V gene. V lost 4 bases to trimming and J lost 5 bases, with 12 bases between them. CDR3 size: 13 residues. The CDR3 region has the DNA TGTGCCAGCAGCCGCCAGGAGGGGTATGGCTACACCTTC. It codes for CASSRQEGYGYTF.

This rearrangement joins TRBV18 to TRBJ2-1; D is ambiguous. The CDR3 contains 16 residues. The germline CDR1 and CDR2 sequences are KGHSH and LQKENI. V lost 2 bases to trimming and J lost 8 bases, with 19 bases between them. DNA for the CDR3: TGTGCCAGCTCACCAGAAGCACTATCATTCTGGGATGAGCAGTTCTTC. This gives the protein CASSPEALSFWDEQFF.

The chain joins TRBV27 to TRBJ1-5; maybe TRBD1 (6 bases). The CDR3 runs 16 residues. Trimming removed 1 base from V and 4 bases from J, with 14 bases in between. Per the germline V gene, CDR1 is MNHEY and CDR2 is SMNVEV (reference sequence). The CDR3 DNA sequence: TGTGCCAGCAGTTTATTACAGGGCTTGGGGAATCAGCCCCAGCATTTT. It yields the protein CASSLLQGLGNQPQHF.

This clone was observed a few times. The chain combines TRBV4-1 with TRBJ2-2, with a tentative D call TRBD2 (6 bases). Germline V gene sequence: CDR1 MGHRA, CDR2 YSYEKL. This CDR3 region has 14 residues. Trimming pared 3 bases from V and 6 bases from J, leaving 11 bases between. CDR3 sequence reads: CASSHLLASGELFF. Written as DNA, the CDR3 is TGCGCCAGCAGCCATCTCCTAGCGTCCGGGGAGCTGTTTTTT.

In nucleotides, the CDR3 is TGTGCCAGCAGCTTAGGCCCCGTAATGCCCACCGGGGAGCTGTTTTTT. Protein sequence: CASSLGPVMPTGELFF. The chain recombines TRBV7-3 with TRBJ2-2; D not resolved. Trimming stripped 2 bases from V and 4 bases from J, with 14 bases between. Germline V gene data show CDR1 as SGHTA and CDR2 as FQGTGA. The CDR3 sequence is 16 residues long.

The J gene is TRBJ1-1, the V gene TRBV28; D unclear. The CDR3 has 15 residues. Germline CDR1 MDHEN, CDR2 SYDVKM. Trimming took 7 bases from V and 1 from J, leaving 16 bases between them. The CDR3 sequence is CASTSGRPPNTEAFF. The CDR3 region has the DNA TGTGCCAGCACTTCAGGTAGACCCCCGAACACTGAAGCTTTCTTT.

J is TRBJ1-4 and V is TRBV3-1 (or the pseudogene TRBV3-2); TRBD1 agrees at 8 bases. Looked up from germline, CDR1 is LGHDT and CDR2 is YNNKEL (reference sequence). J was trimmed by 7 bases and V by 4 bases; bases with no gene match: 5. CDR3 size: 14 residues. CDR3: CASSRTGRGEKLFF. In DNA, the CDR3 is TGTGCCAGCAGCCGGACAGGGAGGGGTGAAAAACTGTTTTTT.

V gene TRBV27 combines with J gene TRBJ1-6, with D perhaps TRBD1 (5 bases). CDR3 length: 16 amino acids. With 7 bases removed from V and 9 bases from J, the gap between germline ends came to 22 bases. Germline V lookup: CDR1 MNHEY, CDR2 SMNVEV (reference sequence). Written as DNA, the CDR3 is TGTGCCAGCACCCCCTGGGGCAGAAGTTTCGCTTCACCCCTCCACTTT. Translation: CASTPWGRSFASPLHF.

V is TRBV30 and J is TRBJ1-1, with 7 bases identical to TRBD1. The V gene's germline CDR1 is GTSNPN and CDR2 SVGIG (reference sequence). Trimming at V came to 0 bases and at J to 6 bases, leaving 10 bases not matched to a gene. This CDR3 is 15 amino acids long. CDR3 loop: CAWSVGAAGTAEAFF. CDR3 nucleotides: TGTGCCTGGAGTGTAGGGGCAGCCGGGACAGCTGAAGCTTTCTTT.

The genes are TRBV20-1 and TRBJ1-2, with 7 bases aligning to TRBD1. The CDR3 totals 15 residues. V was pared by 3 bases and J by 2 bases, with 9 bases of the junction left unmatched. The V gene's germline CDR1 is DFQATT and CDR2 SNEGSKA (reference sequence). The CDR3 region is CSASHGPGGNYGYTF. In DNA, the CDR3 is TGCAGTGCTAGTCATGGTCCAGGGGGGAACTATGGCTACACCTTC.

The V gene is TRBV11-1, the J gene TRBJ2-5; D might be TRBD2 (7 bases). V dropped 4 bases and J dropped 7 bases, with 16 bases sitting between them. The germline V gene encodes CDR1 SGHAT and CDR2 FQDESV (reference sequence). The CDR3 is 14 amino acids. CDR3 bases: TGTGCCAGCAGCTCCCTAGCGGAGGGGGGGACCCAGTACTTC. Its translation is CASSSLAEGGTQYF.

The V call is TRBV28, the J call TRBJ2-5; TRBD2 agrees at 8 bases. Losses at the gene ends were 7 bases for V and 5 bases for J; bases not matched to a gene: 3. Germline values: CDR1 MDHEN, CDR2 SYDVKM. The CDR3 contains 12 residues. This chain's CDR3 is CASTSGGETQYF. The DNA for the CDR3 is TGTGCCAGCACCTCGGGGGGGGAGACCCAGTACTTC.

The chain couples TRBV19 to TRBJ1-1; 11 bases are a match to TRBD1. CDR3 length: 16 amino acids. Trimming at V came to 4 bases and at J to 6 bases, leaving 10 bases not matched to a gene. CDR1 LNHDA and CDR2 SQIVND come from the germline V gene (reference sequence). The chain's CDR3 is CASSTVQGQGEAEAFF. As DNA, the CDR3 is TGTGCCAGTAGTACTGTACAGGGACAGGGGGAGGCTGAAGCTTTCTTT.

This CDR3 is CASSLGLALTGELFF. CDR3 in DNA: TGCGCCAGCAGCCTCGGACTCGCCTTAACCGGGGAGCTGTTTTTT. The chain links TRBV4-1 to TRBJ2-2; weak D call: TRBD2 (5 bases). Trimming took off 4 bases at V and 5 bases at J, with 14 bases between the two ends. This CDR3 spans 15 amino acids. Germline CDR1 reads MGHRA; CDR2 reads YSYEKL.

The gene calls are TRBV7-9 and TRBJ2-7, with 12 bases lining up with TRBD2. CDR1 SEHNR and CDR2 FQNEAQ come from the germline V gene (reference sequence). After removal of 5 bases from V and 1 base from J, the junction contained 6 bases not matched to a gene. The CDR3 loop spans 16 amino acids. The CDR3 spells CASSRTSGTSSYEQYF. CDR3 in DNA: TGTGCCAGCAGCAGGACTAGCGGGACCTCATCCTACGAGCAGTACTTC.

Only one count was recorded for this clone. The V and J genes are TRBV7-8 and TRBJ2-5, with 14 positions matching TRBD2. CDR1 SGHVS and CDR2 FQNEAQ come from the germline V gene. The CDR3 has 16 amino acids. V dropped 5 bases and J dropped 7; count of bases not matched to a gene: 9. The CDR3 sequence: CASSPGGLAGVSTQYF. The CDR3, as DNA: TGTGCCAGCAGCCCCGGGGGACTAGCGGGAGTCTCGACCCAGTACTTC.